The next 15 T cell receptor beta chains were all read from a single sample in a study of T cells after yellow fever vaccination. Each CDR3 protein is one row after TCRdb ran MiXCR on the 5' RACE reads. This sample yields 200,000 or so distinct CDR3 sequences, of which approximately 6.3% are seen a single time; around 1% belongs to the top ten. This sample comprised CD4+ T cells sorted from PBMCs, obtained on the day of the yellow fever booster vaccination. Receptors originate from a man aged 30-40 years who received the YFV17D yellow fever vaccine.

This clonotype showed up just a few times. The gene calls are TRBV12-3 or TRBV12-4 and TRBJ2-7; TRBD1 matches at 9 bases. J was trimmed by 3 bases and V by 5 bases; bases with no gene match: 8. This CDR3 is built from 15 residues. The CDR3, as DNA: TGTGCCAGCAGTGGCAACCCGGGACAGGGCTACGAGCAGTACTTC. Amino acids: CASSGNPGQGYEQYF.

Ten or more counts support this clonotype. The chain couples TRBV25-1 to TRBJ1-2; 8 positions agree with TRBD1. The length of the CDR3 is 15 residues. The V segment lost 1 base and the J segment 3 bases; nucleotides outside the gene matches: 4. Germline loops: CDR1 MGHDK, CDR2 SYGVNS. The DNA for the CDR3 is TGTGCCAGCAGTGAATCTGGGACAGGTGACTATGGCTACACCTTC. Its translation is CASSESGTGDYGYTF.

Only a few counts were recorded for this clonotype. This sequence joins TRBV6-2 or TRBV6-3 and TRBJ1-2; D gene unclear. The CDR3 has 16 residues. CDR1 is MNHEY, CDR2 SVGEGT, per germline. V was cut by 5 bases and J by 4 bases, with 20 bases left in between. CDR3 residues: CASSLRSGVGFYGYTF. CDR3 in DNA: TGTGCCAGCAGTCTGAGGTCTGGGGTTGGATTCTATGGCTACACCTTC.

This clonotype was counted ten times or more. The rearrangement uses TRBV10-3 and TRBJ2-5; D may correspond to TRBD1 or TRBD2 (5 bases each). Germline values: CDR1 ENHRY, CDR2 SYGVKD. The CDR3 has 15 residues. Trimming shortened V by 0 bases and J by 4 bases, and 12 bases separated the two germline ends. CDR3 nucleotide sequence: TGTGCCATCAGTGAGTCACTGGGACGGCCAGAGACCCAGTACTTC. This encodes CAISESLGRPETQYF.

This clonotype appeared many times. The chain links TRBV7-2 to TRBJ2-1; 10 bases are shared with TRBD1. This CDR3 contains 16 residues. The junction had 10 bases not matched to a gene; V was cut back by 2 bases and J by 9 bases. Germline CDR1 is SGHTA and CDR2 is FQGNSA. The DNA for the CDR3 is TGTGCCAGCAGCTTATCTGGGACAGGGGCGGGGGGTGAGCAGTTCTTC. Protein sequence: CASSLSGTGAGGEQFF.

The V call is TRBV5-6, the J call TRBJ1-5, with 9 bases identical to TRBD1. Losses at the gene ends were 4 bases for V and 7 bases for J; bases not matched to a gene: 9. Germline-derived CDR1 and CDR2 are SGHDT and YYEEEE. This CDR3 comprises 15 residues. CDR3 amino acids: CASSTTTGGGQPQHF. The CDR3, as DNA: TGTGCCAGCAGCACCACCACAGGGGGCGGGCAGCCCCAGCATTTT.

This clonotype showed up many times. The chain is built from TRBV5-1 and TRBJ2-2; 10 positions agree with TRBD2. The ends lost 1 base at V and 6 bases at J; junction bases unmatched: 6. The CDR3 spans 16 residues. Germline values: CDR1 SGHRS, CDR2 YFSETQ. This CDR3 is CASSLRLAGAAGELFF. The CDR3 DNA follows: TGCGCCAGCAGCTTGCGGCTAGCGGGAGCGGCCGGGGAGCTGTTTTTT.

The chain carries TRBV12-3 or TRBV12-4 and TRBJ2-1; 7 bases line up with TRBD1. The CDR3 runs to 12 residues. Trimming removed 6 bases from V and 9 bases from J; junction bases left unmatched: 5. DNA of the CDR3: TGTGCCAGCAGGTTACAGGGGTTTGAGCAGTTCTTC. Protein sequence: CASRLQGFEQFF.

This clonotype occurred a few times. The rearrangement links TRBV10-2 to TRBJ2-5; D perhaps matches TRBD1 (6 bases). CDR1 WSHSY and CDR2 SAAADI come from the germline V gene. V lost 4 bases and J lost 1, with 16 bases in between. CDR3 length equals 16 residues. The chain's CDR3 is CASSASGAALQETQYF. Here the CDR3 DNA reads TGCGCCAGCAGTGCCTCAGGGGCAGCCCTCCAAGAGACCCAGTACTTC.

The CDR3 DNA sequence: TGCAGTGCTTCATCATCGGACAGGGGAGGCAGTACCGGGGAGCTGTTTTTT. Translating gives CSASSSDRGGSTGELFF. The V call is TRBV20-1, the J call TRBJ2-2; TRBD1 matches at 9 bases. The V segment lost 5 bases and the J segment 5 bases; nucleotides outside the gene matches: 15. The CDR3 loop spans 17 amino acids. Per germline, CDR1 DFQATT and CDR2 SNEGSKA (reference sequence).

The V gene is TRBV5-1, the J gene TRBJ1-2; 7 bases are shared with TRBD1. In germline, CDR1 is SGHRS, CDR2 YFSETQ. V gave up 0 bases and J gave up 2 bases; unmatched junction bases: 1. This CDR3 region has 14 residues. CDR3 amino acids: CASSLEQGNYGYTF. The CDR3 DNA follows: TGCGCCAGCAGCTTGGAACAGGGGAACTATGGCTACACCTTC. The complete variable domain, with remaining parts taken from reference TRBV5-1 and TRBJ1-2, reads KAGVTQTPRYLIKTRGQQVTLSCSPISGHRSVSWYQQTPGQGLQFLFEYFSETQRNKGNFPGRFSGRQFSNSRSEMNVSTLELGDSALYLCASSLEQGNYGYTFGSGTRLTVV.

The chain has TRBV12-3 or TRBV12-4 and TRBJ2-7; 10 bases are a match to TRBD2. The CDR3 totals 15 residues. With 2 bases clipped from V and 3 bases from J, the junction kept 4 bases outside the gene matches. CDR3 region: CASSLRLAGNYEQYF. Here the CDR3 DNA reads TGTGCCAGCAGTTTAAGACTAGCGGGCAACTACGAGCAGTACTTC.

This clonotype was seen ten or more times. The V call is TRBV18, the J call TRBJ2-3, with 8 bases that match TRBD2. The CDR3 covers 17 residues. Germline V CDR1 and CDR2: KGHSH, LQKENI. After removal of 2 bases from V and 2 bases from J, the junction contained 9 bases not matched to a gene. CDR3 loop: CASSPWKRELPTDTQYF. CDR3 in DNA: TGTGCCAGCTCACCATGGAAGCGGGAGCTTCCCACAGATACGCAGTATTTT.

This clonotype was observed many times. The chain has TRBV7-2 and TRBJ2-7, with 7 bases lining up with TRBD2. Trimming at V came to 2 bases and at J to 7 bases, leaving 5 bases not matched to a gene. Germline V lookup: CDR1 SGHTA, CDR2 FQGNSA. This CDR3 spans 13 amino acids. This CDR3 reads CASSLTGGIEQYF. In DNA form, the CDR3 reads TGTGCCAGCAGCTTAACGGGGGGTATAGAGCAGTACTTC.

This clonotype was seen at least ten times. V usage is TRBV12-5 and J usage is TRBJ2-3, with D uncertain. The V and J ends lost 6 bases and 8 bases respectively, with 12 bases between them. Germline V lookup: CDR1 LGHNT, CDR2 FRNRAP. The CDR3 is 12 residues long. The CDR3 region is CASGTGEATQYF. The CDR3 DNA reads as TGTGCTAGTGGGACCGGCGAAGCTACGCAGTATTTT.